These T cell receptor beta chains were read from a single sample in a study of blood T cell repertoires in COVID-19. Clones were read by immunoSEQ multiplex PCR, and TCRdb kept only the in-frame ones, dropping some. The table records about 100,000 clones, 75% to 90% of them present only once. Sequenced input: peripheral blood. These receptors were obtained from a woman aged 70-85 years with active or convalescent COVID-19. CDR3s include the opening cysteine and the closing phenylalanine or tryptophan. Each record gives: J gene, clone size, V gene, D gene, CDR3 DNA, CDR3 protein. D genes are given only for firm matches. Clone size is not always given. Where it is, it says once, few, many or a class for expanded clones.

TRBJ1-2 - TRBV18 - TGTGCCAGCTCACCAGAAGCAGACATAAACTATGGCTACACCTTC CASSPEADINYGYTF
TRBJ1-2 - TRBV7-2 - TGTGCCAGCAGCTTAGAAGGGGCCGCCTCCTATGGCTACACCTTC CASSLEGAASYGYTF
TRBJ2-1 few TRBV12-5 TRBD1 TGTGCTAGTGGTTTTAACAGGGGTAGCGAGCAGTTCTTC CASGFNRGSEQFF
TRBJ1-2 - TRBV4-3 TRBD1 TGCGCCAGCAGCCAAGAAAGGACAGGGGCCAACTATGGCTACACCTTC CASSQERTGANYGYTF
TRBJ2-2 - TRBV9 TRBD1 TGTGCCAGCAGCGTATCCTCCGGACAGGGGGACACCGGGGAGCTGTTTTTT CASSVSSGQGDTGELFF
TRBJ2-3 - TRBV7-2 TRBD1 TGTGCCAGCAGCTCACGGACAGGGCTAGATACGCAGTATTTT CASSSRTGLDTQYF
TRBJ2-7 - TRBV21-1 - TGTGCCAGCAGCCAAGCGACTAGCGGGAGGGGCTACGAGCAGTACTTC CASSQATSGRGYEQYF
TRBJ1-1 - TRBV7-2 - TGTGCCAGCAGCTTAGGGTCGGGACTGCTGAACACTGAAGCTTTCTTT CASSLGSGLLNTEAFF
TRBJ2-7 - TRBV3-1/TRBV3-2 - TGTGCCAGCAGCCAAGGGAGTCCTCGGATCTACGAGCAGTACTTC CASSQGSPRIYEQYF
TRBJ2-1 - TRBV7-2 - TGTGCCAGCAGCTTAAACAGGGAATATTTCAATGAGCAGTTCTTC CASSLNREYFNEQFF
TRBJ2-1 - TRBV4-3 TRBD2 TGCGCCAGCAGAATTCGGGTAGCGGGAGGGTTCGATGAGCAGTTCTTC CASRIRVAGGFDEQFF
TRBJ1-2 few TRBV11-2 TRBD1 TGTGCCAGCACCTCGAGAGGGGGCAATGGCTACACCTTC CASTSRGGNGYTF
TRBJ2-1 - TRBV4-3 TRBD2 TGCGCCAGCAGCCAGGAGCGGGGGATATACAATGAGCAGTTCTTC CASSQERGIYNEQFF
TRBJ2-7 - TRBV29-1 TRBD1 TGCAGCGTTGGGGGACAGACCTACGAGCAGTACTTC CSVGGQTYEQYF
TRBJ2-3 - TRBV6-5 - TGTGCCAGCAGGGGCAGGGACTTAGGCACAGATACGCAGTATTTT CASRGRDLGTDTQYF
TRBJ2-1 - TRBV10-1 TRBD2 TGCGCCAGCAGTGGAGTTACTAGCGAGAGGGTAATTTCCTACAATGAGCAGTTCTTC CASSGVTSERVISYNEQFF
TRBJ2-4 - TRBV15 - TGTGCCACCAGCAGAGACATATTAGGGAGTGTTGAAAACATTCAGTACTTC CATSRDILGSVENIQYF
TRBJ2-1 - TRBV9 TRBD2 TGTGCCAGCAGCCCCAAACCTACCGGGACTAGCGGATGGAGCTCCTACAATGAGCAGTTCTTC CASSPKPTGTSGWSSYNEQFF
TRBJ2-2 - TRBV4-2 - TGTGCCAGCAGCCAAGATCTAGCGCCCACCGGGGAGCTGTTTTTT CASSQDLAPTGELFF
TRBJ1-5 many TRBV20-1 - TGCAGTGCTAGTTCGCAGGGGTCCCCCCAGGGTCAGCCCCAGCATTTT CSASSQGSPQGQPQHF
TRBJ1-1 - TRBV18 - TGTGCCAGCTCACCAGACAGGTCTCAGAACACTGAAGCTTTCTTT CASSPDRSQNTEAFF
TRBJ1-2 - TRBV2 TRBD1 TGTGCCAGCAGTGAACTACGACAGGGGGAAGGCTACACCTTC CASSELRQGEGYTF
TRBJ2-3 - TRBV7-9 TRBD2 TGTGCCAGCAGCTCCACCGAGCGGGAGGAGAGGAGGCAGTATTTT CASSSTEREERRQYF
TRBJ1-3 - TRBV9 - TGTGCCAGCAGCGTAGGGGGCTTCTCTGGAAACACCATATATTTT CASSVGGFSGNTIYF
TRBJ1-2 - TRBV29-1 - TGCAGCGTTGAAGGGGAGGGAGTTTATGGCTACACCTTC CSVEGEGVYGYTF
TRBJ2-2 - TRBV5-3 TRBD2 TGTGCCAGAAGCGTCGGGACTAGGAGTAATACCGGGGAGCTGTTTTTT CARSVGTRSNTGELFF
TRBJ2-7 once TRBV7-2 TRBD2 TGTGCCAGCAGCTCGGGACTAGCGGGAGTCGAGCAGTACTTC CASSSGLAGVEQYF
TRBJ2-7 - TRBV6-5 TRBD1 TGTGCCAGCAGCAGACAGGGGCTTGGCTACGAGCAGTACTTC CASSRQGLGYEQYF
TRBJ1-6 - TRBV5-8 TRBD1 TGTGCCAGCAGCTTGGCCAGGGGGTATTCACCCCTCCACTTT CASSLARGYSPLHF
TRBJ2-1 - TRBV19 - TGTGCCAGTAGTATAGGGAAGAGCGATAATTACAATGAGCAGTTCTTC CASSIGKSDNYNEQFF
TRBJ1-1 - TRBV5-1 - TGCGCCAGCAGCTTGGCAGGGGCGAACACTGAAGCTTTCTTT CASSLAGANTEAFF
TRBJ2-2 - TRBV6-4 - TGTGCCAGCAGCGAAACAGACAGGACGAACACCGGGGAGCTGTTTTTT CASSETDRTNTGELFF
TRBJ2-2 - TRBV28 TRBD1 TGTGCCAGCAGTTCCGGGACAGGGGAGACCGGGGAGCTGTTTTTT CASSSGTGETGELFF
TRBJ2-7 - TRBV4-2 - TGTGCCAGCAGCCAAGGGCGGTGGGTGGGCGAGCAGTACTTC CASSQGRWVGEQYF
TRBJ1-1 - TRBV30 - TGTGCCTGGTCGCGCCTCGGGACTGAAGCTTTCTTT CAWSRLGTEAFF
TRBJ1-3 - TRBV11-2 - TGTGCCAGCAGCTTAGGGGGGGGTGACGGAAACACCATATATTTT CASSLGGGDGNTIYF
TRBJ2-1 - TRBV24-1 TRBD2 TGTGCCACCAGTGATTTAAGCGGGAGCCCCTCCTACAATGAGCAGTTCTTC CATSDLSGSPSYNEQFF
TRBJ2-2 few TRBV4-3 TRBD2 TGCGCCAGCAAGACGGGACTAGCGGCCGGGGAGCTGTTTTTT CASKTGLAAGELFF
TRBJ1-1 few TRBV28 TRBD1 TGTGCCAGCAGTTCCTCCCCCCGAAACAGGGGGAACACTGAAGCTTTCTTT CASSSSPRNRGNTEAFF
TRBJ1-5 - TRBV2 - TGTGCCAGCAGTTTATTATCAGGGATCGGTCAGCCCCAGCATTTT CASSLLSGIGQPQHF
TRBJ1-3 - TRBV18 - TGTGCCAGCTCACCGGGGGCGGGTAAGGCCGCTGGAAACACCATATATTTT CASSPGAGKAAGNTIYF
TRBJ2-7 - TRBV4-1 TRBD2 TGCGCCAGCAGCCAGGGCCGGGGGGGGCAGCCCTACGAGCAGTACTTC CASSQGRGGQPYEQYF
TRBJ1-5 few TRBV5-3 - TGTAGTAGCCTAGAGTGGGGCAATCAGCCCCAGCATTTT CSSLEWGNQPQHF
TRBJ2-5 - TRBV5-4 TRBD2 TGTGCCAGCAGCTTGGCGGGAGGGGTCCAAGAGACCCAGTACTTC CASSLAGGVQETQYF
TRBJ1-1 - TRBV29-1 - TGCAGCGTTAGTCGAGGGAACACTGAAGCTTTCTTT CSVSRGNTEAFF
TRBJ2-3 - TRBV7-9 - TGTGCCAGCAGCTTAACCCGGGGAACAGATACGCAGTATTTT CASSLTRGTDTQYF
TRBJ2-3 - TRBV7-8 - TGTGCCAGCAGCTTAGGGGCTAGCCCAAGCACAGATACGCAGTATTTT CASSLGASPSTDTQYF
TRBJ2-2 - TRBV4-3 - TGCGCCAGCAGCCAAGGAGAGGGAGTCGGGGAGCTGTTTTTT CASSQGEGVGELFF
TRBJ2-4 - TRBV28 TRBD1 TGTGCCAGCAGTCGATCGGGACAGGGCGGAAACATTCAGTACTTC CASSRSGQGGNIQYF
TRBJ1-2 - TRBV7-2 - TGTGCCAGCAGCGCCGACAGCTATGGCTACACCTTC CASSADSYGYTF
TRBJ1-1 - TRBV15 - TGTGCCACCAGCAGACCCCGCCGGGGTTTGAACACTGAAGCTTTCTTT CATSRPRRGLNTEAFF
TRBJ2-1 - TRBV18 TRBD2 TGTGCCAGCTCGCCGGGACTAGCCTACAATGAGCAGTTCTTC CASSPGLAYNEQFF
TRBJ1-2 - TRBV24-1 - TGTGCCACCAGTGATTCAACAGGGAGGGAGCATGGCTACACCTTC CATSDSTGREHGYTF
TRBJ2-7 - TRBV6-1 TRBD1 TGTGCCAGCAGTGAGATGGACAGGCCGGTCGCCTACGAGCAGTACTTC CASSEMDRPVAYEQYF
TRBJ1-3 - TRBV7-9 - TGTGCCAGCAGCTTACCCCCCGACACGACTGGAAACACCATATATTTT CASSLPPDTTGNTIYF
TRBJ2-6 - TRBV19 TRBD1 TGTGCCAGTAGTATAGTGGCAGGGGGCCGCCGCTCTGGGGCCAACGTCCTGACTTTC CASSIVAGGRRSGANVLTF
TRBJ1-5 - TRBV21-1 - TGTGCCAGCAGCAAAGAGAGGGATAATCAGCCCCAGCATTTT CASSKERDNQPQHF